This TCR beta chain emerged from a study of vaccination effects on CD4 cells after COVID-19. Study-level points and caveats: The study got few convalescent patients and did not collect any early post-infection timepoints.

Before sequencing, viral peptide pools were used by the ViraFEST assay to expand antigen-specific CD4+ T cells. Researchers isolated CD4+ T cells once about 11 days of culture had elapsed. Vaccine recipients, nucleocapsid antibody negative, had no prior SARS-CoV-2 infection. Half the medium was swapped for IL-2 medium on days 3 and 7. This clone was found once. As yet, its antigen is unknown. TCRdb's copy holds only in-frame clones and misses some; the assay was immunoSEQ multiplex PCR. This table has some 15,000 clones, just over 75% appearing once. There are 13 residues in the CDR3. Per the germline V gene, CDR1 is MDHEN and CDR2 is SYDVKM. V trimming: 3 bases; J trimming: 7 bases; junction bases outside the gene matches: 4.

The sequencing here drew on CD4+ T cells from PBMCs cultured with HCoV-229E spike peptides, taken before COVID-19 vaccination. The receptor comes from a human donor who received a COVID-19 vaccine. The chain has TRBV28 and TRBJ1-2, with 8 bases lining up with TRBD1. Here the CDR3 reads CASSLAGGSGYTF. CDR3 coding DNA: TGTGCCAGCAGTTTGGCAGGGGGCAGTGGCTACACCTTC.